The sequence of this T cell receptor beta chain was determined in a study of T cell responses to AZD1222 COVID-19 vaccine. Overall study context: Second doses at about 4 or about 12 weeks were pooled.

Profiled with immunoSEQ multiplex PCR; TCRdb holds only in-frame clones, not every one. The table lists around 50,000 clones, about 80% of them singletons, with roughly 10% in the top ten. Unmatched junction bases numbered 4, after V lost 2 bases and J lost 3 bases. Germline V lookup: CDR1 LGHDT, CDR2 YNNKEL (reference sequence). This CDR3 has 15 residues. The sequenced sample was peripheral blood, obtained on day 0 of AZD1222 vaccination. The source of this sequence is an adult in good health. This sequence joins TRBV3-1 (or the pseudogene TRBV3-2) and TRBJ1-5; TRBD1 matches 7 bases. CDR3 sequence: CASSQWDSSNQPQHF. The CDR3 DNA reads TGTGCCAGCAGCCAATGGGACAGCTCCAATCAGCCCCAGCATTTT.